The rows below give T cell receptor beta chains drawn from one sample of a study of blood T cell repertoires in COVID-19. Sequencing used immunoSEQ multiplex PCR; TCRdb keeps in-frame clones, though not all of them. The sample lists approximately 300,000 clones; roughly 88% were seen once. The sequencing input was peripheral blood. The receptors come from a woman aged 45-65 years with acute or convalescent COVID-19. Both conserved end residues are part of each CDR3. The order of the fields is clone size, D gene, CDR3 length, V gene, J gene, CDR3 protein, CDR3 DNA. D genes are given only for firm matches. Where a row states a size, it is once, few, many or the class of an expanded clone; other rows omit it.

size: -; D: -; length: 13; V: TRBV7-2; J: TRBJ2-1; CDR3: CASSLVVMNEQFF; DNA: TGTGCCAGCAGCTTAGTAGTTATGAATGAGCAGTTCTTC
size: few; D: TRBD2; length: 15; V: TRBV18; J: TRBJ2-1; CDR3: CASSPLASGRNEQFF; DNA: TGTGCCAGCTCACCTCTCGCTAGCGGGAGAAATGAGCAGTTCTTC
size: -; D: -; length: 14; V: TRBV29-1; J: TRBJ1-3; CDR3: CSVAGRASGNTIYF; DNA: TGCAGCGTTGCAGGCAGGGCCTCTGGAAACACCATATATTTT
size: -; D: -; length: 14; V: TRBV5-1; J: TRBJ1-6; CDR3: CASSWQGRESPLHF; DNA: TGCGCCAGCAGCTGGCAGGGAAGGGAATCACCCCTCCACTTT
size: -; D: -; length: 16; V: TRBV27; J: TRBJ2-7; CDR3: CASSPTGTLGPREQYF; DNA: TGTGCCAGCAGCCCTACAGGGACACTAGGGCCCCGCGAGCAGTACTTC
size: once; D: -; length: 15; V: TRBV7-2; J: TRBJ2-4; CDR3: CASSGGGGVGNIQYF; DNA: TGTGCCAGCAGCGGGGGTGGAGGGGTCGGAAACATTCAGTACTTC
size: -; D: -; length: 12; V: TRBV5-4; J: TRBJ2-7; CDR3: CASSFRGWEQYF; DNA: TGTGCCAGCAGCTTTAGGGGCTGGGAGCAGTACTTC
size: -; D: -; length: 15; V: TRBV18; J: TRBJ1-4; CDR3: CASSPLQGSNEKLFF; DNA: TGTGCCAGCTCACCTCTGCAGGGTTCTAATGAAAAACTGTTTTTT
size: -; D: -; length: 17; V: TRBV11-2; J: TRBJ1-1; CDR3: CASSVGRGLMSSTEAFF; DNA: TGTGCCAGCAGCGTAGGCCGGGGTTTAATGTCGAGCACTGAAGCTTTCTTT
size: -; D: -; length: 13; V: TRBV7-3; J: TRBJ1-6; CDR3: CASSLSDGSPLHF; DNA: TGTGCCAGCAGCTTGAGTGACGGGTCACCCCTCCACTTT
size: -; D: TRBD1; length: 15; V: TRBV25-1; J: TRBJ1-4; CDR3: CASSSTGVANEKLFF; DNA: TGTGCCAGCAGTTCAACAGGGGTGGCTAATGAAAAACTGTTTTTT
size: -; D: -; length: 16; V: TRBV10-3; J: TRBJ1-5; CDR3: CAISESVAILNQPQHF; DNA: TGTGCCATCAGTGAGTCAGTCGCGATCCTAAATCAGCCCCAGCATTTT
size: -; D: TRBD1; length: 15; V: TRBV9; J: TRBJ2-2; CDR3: CASSTRQGVTGELFF; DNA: TGTGCCAGCAGCACCAGACAGGGGGTCACCGGGGAGCTGTTTTTT
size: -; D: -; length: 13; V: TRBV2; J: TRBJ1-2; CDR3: CASSESPDYGYTF; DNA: TGTGCCAGCAGTGAATCGCCGGACTATGGCTACACCTTC
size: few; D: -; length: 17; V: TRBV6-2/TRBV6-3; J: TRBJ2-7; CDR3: CASSYVSWPKATYEQYF; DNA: TGTGCCAGCAGTTACGTTAGCTGGCCAAAAGCCACCTACGAGCAGTACTTC
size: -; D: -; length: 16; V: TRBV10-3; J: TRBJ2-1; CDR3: CAISDTVYRRGNEQFF; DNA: TGTGCCATCAGTGACACGGTTTACAGAAGGGGGAATGAGCAGTTCTTC
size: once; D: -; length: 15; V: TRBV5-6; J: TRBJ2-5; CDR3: CASSGFGQLQETQYF; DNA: TGTGCCAGCAGTGGTTTTGGACAGCTCCAAGAGACCCAGTACTTC
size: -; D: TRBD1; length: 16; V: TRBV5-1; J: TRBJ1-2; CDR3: CASSLGRPGQGEGYTF; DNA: TGCGCCAGCAGCCTGGGCCGTCCGGGACAGGGGGAAGGCTACACCTTC
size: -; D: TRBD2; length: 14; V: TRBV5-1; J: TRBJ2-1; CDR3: CASSTGLVGNEQFF; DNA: TGCGCCAGCAGCACCGGACTAGTCGGAAATGAGCAGTTCTTC
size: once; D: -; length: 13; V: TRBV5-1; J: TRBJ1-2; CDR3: CASSSETGGGYTF; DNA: TGCGCCAGCAGCAGTGAGACAGGAGGTGGCTACACCTTC
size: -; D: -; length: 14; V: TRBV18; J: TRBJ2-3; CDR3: CASSHRDNTDTQYF; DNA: TGTGCCAGCTCACACCGGGACAACACAGATACGCAGTATTTT
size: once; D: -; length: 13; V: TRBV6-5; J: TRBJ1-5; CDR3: CASMGRGNQPQHF; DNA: TGTGCCAGCATGGGCAGGGGTAATCAGCCCCAGCATTTT
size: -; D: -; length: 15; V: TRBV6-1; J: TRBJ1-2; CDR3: CASSEGGGENYGYTF; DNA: TGTGCCAGCAGTGAAGGAGGGGGAGAGAACTATGGCTACACCTTC
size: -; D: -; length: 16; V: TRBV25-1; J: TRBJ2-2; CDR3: CASSESAEANTGELFF; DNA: TGTGCCAGCAGTGAATCGGCGGAAGCGAACACCGGGGAGCTGTTTTTT
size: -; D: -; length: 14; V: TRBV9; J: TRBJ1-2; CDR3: CASSVDGGNYGYTF; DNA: TGTGCCAGCAGCGTAGACGGTGGTAACTATGGCTACACCTTC
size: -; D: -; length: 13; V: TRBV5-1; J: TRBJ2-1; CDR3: CASSLGLLNEQFF; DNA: TGCGCCAGCAGCTTGGGACTTCTCAATGAGCAGTTCTTC
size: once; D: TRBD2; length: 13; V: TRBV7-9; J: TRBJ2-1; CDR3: CASSLTSGSREFF; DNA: TGTGCCAGCAGCTTAACTAGCGGGAGTAGGGAGTTCTTC
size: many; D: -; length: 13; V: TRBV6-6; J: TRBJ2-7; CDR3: CASSTSVSGEQYF; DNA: TGTGCCAGCAGCACTTCGGTATCGGGTGAGCAGTACTTC
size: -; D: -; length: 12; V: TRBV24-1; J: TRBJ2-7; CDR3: CATSEGEGEQYF; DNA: TGTGCCACCAGTGAAGGGGAAGGCGAGCAGTACTTC
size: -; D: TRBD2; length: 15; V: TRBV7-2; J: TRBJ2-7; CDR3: CASSIGTSGLYEQYF; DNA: TGTGCCAGCAGCATAGGGACTAGCGGCCTCTACGAGCAGTACTTC
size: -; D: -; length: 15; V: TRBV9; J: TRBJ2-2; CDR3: CASSVAPRRTGELFF; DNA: TGTGCCAGCAGCGTAGCCCCACGGAGGACCGGGGAGCTGTTTTTT
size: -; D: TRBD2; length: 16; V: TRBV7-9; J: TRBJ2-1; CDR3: CASSSAGTSGLNEQFF; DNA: TGTGCCAGCAGCTCGGCGGGGACTAGCGGTCTTAATGAGCAGTTCTTC
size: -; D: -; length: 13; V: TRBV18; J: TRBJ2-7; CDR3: CASSPRSSYEQYF; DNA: TGTGCCAGCTCACCAAGGAGCTCCTACGAGCAGTACTTC
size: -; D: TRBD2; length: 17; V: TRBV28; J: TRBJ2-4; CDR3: CASSLSSAGGAKNIQYF; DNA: TGTGCCAGCAGTTTATCGAGCGCGGGAGGGGCGAAAAACATTCAGTACTTC
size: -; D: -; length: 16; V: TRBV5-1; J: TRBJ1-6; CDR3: CASSLAGSSYNSPLHF; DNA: TGCGCCAGCAGCTTGGCCGGGAGCTCCTATAATTCACCCCTCCACTTT
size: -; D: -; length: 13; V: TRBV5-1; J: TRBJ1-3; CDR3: CASSRSSGNTIYF; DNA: TGCGCCAGCAGCAGGAGCTCTGGAAACACCATATATTTT
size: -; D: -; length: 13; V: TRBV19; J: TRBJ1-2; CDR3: CASSISGLGGYTF; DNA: TGTGCCAGTAGTATAAGCGGGCTCGGTGGCTACACCTTC
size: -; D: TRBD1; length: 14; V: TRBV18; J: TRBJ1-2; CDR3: CASSPNRQGFGYTF; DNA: TGTGCCAGCTCACCAAACAGACAGGGATTTGGCTACACCTTC
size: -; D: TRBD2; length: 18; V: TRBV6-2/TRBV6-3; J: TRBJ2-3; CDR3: CASSLHLTSGRETDTQYF; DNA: TGTGCCAGCAGCCTCCACCTGACTAGCGGGAGAGAAACAGATACGCAGTATTTT
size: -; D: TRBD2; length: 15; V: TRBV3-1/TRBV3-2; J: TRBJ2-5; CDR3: CASSQMRGYGETQYF; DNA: TGTGCCAGCAGCCAAATGCGGGGGTACGGCGAGACCCAGTACTTC
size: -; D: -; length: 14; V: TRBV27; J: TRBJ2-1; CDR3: CASSLSWAGPEQFF; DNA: TGTGCCAGCAGTTTAAGTTGGGCCGGCCCCGAGCAGTTCTTC
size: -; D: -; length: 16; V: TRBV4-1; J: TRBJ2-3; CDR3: CASSQTLTTSTDTQYF; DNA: TGCGCCAGCAGCCAAACCTTGACTACTAGCACAGATACGCAGTATTTT
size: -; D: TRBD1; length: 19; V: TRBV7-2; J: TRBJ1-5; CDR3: CASSLQGAGGTGYMQTQHF; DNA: TGTGCCAGCAGCTTACAGGGGGCTGGGGGAACAGGTTACATGCAGACCCAGCATTTT
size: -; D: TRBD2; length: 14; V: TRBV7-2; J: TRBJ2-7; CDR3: CASSYGLADYEQYF; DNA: TGTGCCAGCAGCTATGGACTAGCGGACTACGAGCAGTACTTC
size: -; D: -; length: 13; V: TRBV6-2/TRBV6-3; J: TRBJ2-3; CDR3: CASSYGSGDTQYF; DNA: TGTGCCAGCAGTTATGGGTCGGGAGATACGCAGTATTTT